Following are 13 T cell receptor beta chains from one sample sequenced in a study of post-analysis software for immune sequencing data. General observations from the study: A handful of TRBV segments appeared more often in patients than in controls, and TRBV5-6, TRBV5-1 and TRBV20-1 were among these.

The antigens these receptors bind are not known. Tagging with unique molecular identifiers was a feature of the TCR beta cDNA libraries. TCRdb analysed the PCR reads with MiXCR anew, one entry per CDR3 protein. The sample lists approximately 730,000 distinct CDR3 sequences, roughly 27% occurring once. Sequenced sample: blood. The receptors stem from a girl aged 10 to 17 with multiple sclerosis.

A remark on this clonotype: A much larger clone lies a single base off, so this may be a read error. The chain is built from TRBV5-1 and TRBJ2-7; TRBD2 matches 9 bases. The CDR3 contains 18 residues. V lost 3 bases to trimming and J lost 7 bases; unmatched junction nucleotides: 20. Germline lookup yields CDR1 SGHRS and CDR2 YFSETQ. CDR3 loop: CASSSGLALRGSYNEQYF. CDR3 nucleotides: TGCGCCAGCAGCTCGGGACTAGCCCTCCGTGGCTCCTACAATGAGCAGTACTTC.

This chain uses TRBV20-1 with TRBJ2-1; 8 bases align to TRBD1. The CDR3 runs 15 residues. The trim removed 6 bases at V and 0 bases at J, leaving 7 bases unmatched. CDR1 is DFQATT and CDR2 is SNEGSKA in the germline V gene (reference sequence). As DNA, the CDR3 is TGCAGTGCCGAGGCCGGGACAGGCTCCTACAATGAGCAGTTCTTC. It is translated as CSAEAGTGSYNEQFF.

This clonotype was picked up one time. The gene calls are TRBV12-3 or TRBV12-4 and TRBJ2-1; D might be TRBD2 (6 bases). The CDR3 length is 16 residues. V lost 0 bases to trimming and J lost 0 bases, with 9 bases between them. Written as DNA, the CDR3 is TGTGCCAGCAGTTTAGCTAACGGGAGCTCCTACAATGAGCAGTTCTTC. Amino acids: CASSLANGSSYNEQFF.

For this clonotype: This could be a read error, since a much larger clone is one nucleotide away. This rearrangement joins TRBV15 to TRBJ2-1; 10 bases match TRBD1. V lost 1 base, J lost 11 bases, and 8 bases stayed unmatched. Germline assignment: CDR1 LNHNV and CDR2 YYDKDF (reference sequence). This CDR3 is 15 amino acids long. The CDR3 reads CATSRGGQGRGKQFF. CDR3 coding DNA: TGTGCCACCAGCAGAGGGGGACAGGGGCGAGGTAAGCAGTTCTTC. Full variable domain (rest looked up from reference TRBV15 and TRBJ2-1): DAMVIQNPRYQVTQFGKPVTLSCSQTLNHNVMYWYQQKSSQAPKLLFHYYDKDFNNEADTPDNFQSRRPNTSFCFLDIRSPGLGDTAMYLCATSRGGQGRGKQFFGPGTRLTVL.

This sequence joins TRBV20-1 and TRBJ2-2; D possibly corresponds to TRBD2 (5 bases). The V and J ends lost 0 bases and 1 base respectively, with 12 bases between them. The CDR3 is made up of 16 amino acids. CDR1 and CDR2 from the germline V gene are DFQATT and SNEGSKA (reference sequence). The CDR3 DNA reads TGCAGTGCTAGAGATCCACAGCGGAAGAACACCGGGGAGCTGTTTTTT. The encoded protein is CSARDPQRKNTGELFF.

The J gene is TRBJ1-5, the V gene TRBV5-6, with D maybe TRBD1 (6 bases). Germline V lookup: CDR1 SGHDT, CDR2 YYEEEE. V was trimmed by 1 base and J by 7 bases, leaving 9 bases between them. The length of the CDR3 is 13 residues. In nucleotides, the CDR3 is TGTGCCAGCAGCTTGAACAGGGTCCAGCCCCAGCATTTT. Translating it yields CASSLNRVQPQHF.

This clonotype came up many times. The J gene is TRBJ2-7, the V gene TRBV6-5; TRBD1 agrees at 8 bases. The ends lost 6 bases at V and 2 bases at J; junction bases unmatched: 9. Germline assignment: CDR1 MNHEY and CDR2 SVGAGI. The CDR3 extends over 15 amino acids. The CDR3 region is CASSAPPGQAYEQYF. Written as DNA, the CDR3 is TGTGCCAGCAGCGCCCCCCCGGGACAGGCCTACGAGCAGTACTTC.

Of note for this clonotype: Being one base from a much bigger clone, this may be a read error. The chain couples TRBV28 to TRBJ2-5; TRBD1 is a possible D gene (6 bases). Matching the DNA end better, TRBJ2-1 makes the J call doubtful. CDR1 and CDR2 (germline): MDHEN, SYDVKM. The CDR3 runs to 15 residues. Written as DNA, the CDR3 is TGTGCCAGCAGTCCCGGGAAGGGGACACAAGAGACCCAGTTCTTC. Protein sequence: CASSPGKGTQETQFF.

There are a few counts of this clonotype. The chain links TRBV3-1 to TRBJ2-6, with TRBD1 matching over 8 bases. This CDR3 region has 16 residues. The V segment lost 4 bases and the J segment 4 bases; nucleotides outside the gene matches: 6. Germline-derived CDR1 and CDR2 are LGHDT and YNNKEL (reference sequence). The CDR3 nucleotides are TGTGCCAGCAGCCGACCAGGGGGCGCCGGGGCCAACGTCCTGACTTTC. Protein: CASSRPGGAGANVLTF.

The rearrangement joins TRBV9 to TRBJ2-7; no firm D call. Near its end, the DNA agrees better with TRBJ2-5, so the J call may be wrong. The CDR3 has 15 residues. Germline V gene sequence: CDR1 SGDLS, CDR2 YYNGEE. The CDR3 spells CASSVFPRAGETQYF. The CDR3 coding sequence is TGTGCCAGCAGCGTATTCCCCCGGGCTGGAGAGACCCAGTACTTC.

The J gene is TRBJ2-4, the V gene TRBV4-1; D gene ambiguous. Germline CDR1 is MGHRA and CDR2 is YSYEKL. This CDR3 contains 12 residues. Between the trimmed V and J ends, which lost 7 bases and 13 bases, there was a span of 17 bases. CDR3 region: CASTDPRLIQYF. The CDR3, as DNA: TGCGCCAGCACGGATCCCAGACTTATACAGTACTTC.

The J gene is TRBJ2-4, the V gene TRBV11-3, with a possible D match to TRBD2 (6 bases). Judging by the DNA end, TRBJ2-7 fits better; the J call may be wrong. The CDR3 spans 13 residues. Looked up from germline, CDR1 is SGHNT and CDR2 is YENEEA. The DNA for the CDR3 is TGTGCCAGCAGCTTAGATTGGGGGGACGAGCAGTACTTC. Residues: CASSLDWGDEQYF.

The rearrangement links TRBV10-3 to TRBJ2-2; D might be TRBD1 (5 bases). The CDR3 is 16 amino acids. The V gene's germline CDR1 is ENHRY and CDR2 SYGVKD. With 3 bases removed from V and 0 bases from J, the gap between germline ends came to 11 bases. CDR3 loop: CAISDKGATNTGELFF. The CDR3 DNA is TGTGCCATCAGTGATAAAGGGGCAACGAACACCGGGGAGCTGTTTTTT.